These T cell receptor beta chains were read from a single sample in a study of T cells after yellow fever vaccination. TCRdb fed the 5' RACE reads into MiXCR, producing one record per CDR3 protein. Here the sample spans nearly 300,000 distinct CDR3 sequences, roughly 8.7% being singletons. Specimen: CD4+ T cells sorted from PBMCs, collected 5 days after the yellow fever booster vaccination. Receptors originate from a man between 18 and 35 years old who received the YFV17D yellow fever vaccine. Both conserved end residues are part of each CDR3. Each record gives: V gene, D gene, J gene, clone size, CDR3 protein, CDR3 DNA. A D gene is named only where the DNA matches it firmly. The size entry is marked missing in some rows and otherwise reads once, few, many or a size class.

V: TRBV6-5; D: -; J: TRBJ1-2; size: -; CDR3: CASSNFQTNYGYTF; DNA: TGTGCCAGCAGTAACTTTCAAACTAACTATGGCTACACCTTC
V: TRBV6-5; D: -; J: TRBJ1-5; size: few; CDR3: CASSRLGGGPQPQHF; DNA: TGTGCCAGCAGTCGTTTGGGGGGGGGGCCCCAGCCCCAGCATTTT
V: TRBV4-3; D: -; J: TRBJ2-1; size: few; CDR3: CASSHGLGKQFF; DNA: TGCGCCAGCAGCCACGGACTGGGTAAGCAGTTCTTC
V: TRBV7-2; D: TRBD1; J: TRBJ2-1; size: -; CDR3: CASSSTGRNEQFF; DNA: TGTGCCAGCAGTTCGACAGGGAGAAATGAGCAGTTCTTC
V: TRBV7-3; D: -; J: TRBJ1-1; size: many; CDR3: CASSSQGDTEAFF; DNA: TGTGCCAGCAGCTCCCAGGGAGATACTGAAGCTTTCTTT
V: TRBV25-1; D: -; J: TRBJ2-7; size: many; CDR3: CASSRDTSTYEQYF; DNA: TGTGCCAGCAGTAGGGACACCTCCACCTACGAGCAGTACTTC
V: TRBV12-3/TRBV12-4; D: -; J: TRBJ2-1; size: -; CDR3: CASRTGTPGRNYNEQFF; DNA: TGTGCCAGCCGTACCGGGACACCGGGGAGGAACTACAATGAGCAGTTCTTC
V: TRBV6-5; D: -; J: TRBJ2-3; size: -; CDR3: CASSYFSTDTQYF; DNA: TGTGCCAGCAGTTACTTTAGCACAGATACGCAGTATTTT
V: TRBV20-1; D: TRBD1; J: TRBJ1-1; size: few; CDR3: CSTGVGNTEAFF; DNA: TGCAGTACAGGGGTCGGGAACACTGAAGCTTTCTTT
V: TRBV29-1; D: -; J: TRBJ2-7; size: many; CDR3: CSVEEDGFSYEQYF; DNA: TGCAGCGTTGAAGAGGACGGATTCTCCTACGAGCAGTACTTC
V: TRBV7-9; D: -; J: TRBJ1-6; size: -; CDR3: CASSLPGLNSPLHF; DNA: TGTGCCAGCAGCCTACCGGGTCTTAATTCACCCCTCCACTTT
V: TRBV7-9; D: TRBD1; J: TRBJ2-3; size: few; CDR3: CASSIWGQLGTDTQYF; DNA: TGTGCCAGCAGCATATGGGGACAGCTAGGCACAGATACGCAGTATTTT
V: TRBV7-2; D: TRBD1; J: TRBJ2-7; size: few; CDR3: CASRAGTGEIHEQYF; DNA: TGTGCCAGCAGAGCCGGGACAGGGGAAATCCACGAGCAGTACTTC
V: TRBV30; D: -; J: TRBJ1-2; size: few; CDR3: CAWSVRGQLVYGYTF; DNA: TGTGCCTGGAGTGTACGGGGTCAACTGGTCTATGGCTACACCTTC
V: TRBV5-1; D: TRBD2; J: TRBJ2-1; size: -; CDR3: CASVQAGGYNEQFF; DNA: TGCGCCAGCGTACAGGCGGGGGGCTACAATGAGCAGTTCTTC
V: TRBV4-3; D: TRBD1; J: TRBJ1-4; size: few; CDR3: CASSQGGTGSNEKLFF; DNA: TGCGCCAGCAGCCAAGGCGGGACAGGATCTAATGAAAAACTGTTTTTT
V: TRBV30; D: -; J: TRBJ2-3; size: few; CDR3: CAWTTRGADTQYF; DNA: TGTGCCTGGACCACTCGGGGAGCCGATACGCAGTATTTT
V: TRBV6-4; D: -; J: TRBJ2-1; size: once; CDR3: CASSDSLRGEQFF; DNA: TGTGCCAGCAGTGATTCCCTCCGGGGAGAGCAGTTCTTC
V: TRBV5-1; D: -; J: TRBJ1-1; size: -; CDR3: CASSLQGNEAFF; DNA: TGCGCCAGCAGCTTGCAGGGTAATGAAGCTTTCTTT
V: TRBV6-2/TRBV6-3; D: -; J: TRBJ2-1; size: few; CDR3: CASSPIQGNEQFF; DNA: TGTGCCAGCAGTCCGATCCAGGGGAATGAGCAGTTCTTC
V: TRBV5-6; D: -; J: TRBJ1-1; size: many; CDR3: CASSPDLSNTEAFF; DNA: TGTGCCAGCAGCCCCGACTTATCGAACACTGAAGCTTTCTTT
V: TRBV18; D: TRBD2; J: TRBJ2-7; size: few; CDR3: CASSPRLAGDEQYF; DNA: TGTGCCAGCTCACCACGACTAGCGGGGGACGAGCAGTACTTC
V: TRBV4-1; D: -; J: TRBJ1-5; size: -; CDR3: CASSQLYSNQPQHF; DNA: TGCGCCAGCAGCCAATTGTATAGCAATCAGCCCCAGCATTTT
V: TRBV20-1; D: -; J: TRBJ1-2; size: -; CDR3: CSASPAGAVDSYGYTF; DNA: TGCAGTGCTAGCCCCGCCGGGGCAGTAGACTCCTATGGCTACACCTTC
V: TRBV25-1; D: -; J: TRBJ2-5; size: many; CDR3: CASSEIQTQYF; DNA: TGTGCCAGCAGTGAGATTCAGACCCAGTACTTC
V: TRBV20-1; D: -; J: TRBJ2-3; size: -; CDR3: CSARPGSTDTQYF; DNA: TGCAGTGCTAGACCGGGAAGCACAGATACGCAGTATTTT